This TCR beta chain was recovered during a study of cytomegalovirus exposure and HLA in healthy donors. Overall study: From about 179 million T cells, an earlier analysis saw some 120 million unique TCR beta sequences.

A word on this clone: Its antigen is unidentified.

13 Jbeta primers and 60 Vbeta primers were used for the PCR. Profiled with immunoSEQ multiplex PCR; TCRdb holds only in-frame clones, not every one. The sample comprises fewer than 45,000 clones, 60% to 75% of which are singletons, and nearly 4% rests with the top ten. Germline V gene sequence: CDR1 SEHNR, CDR2 FQNEAQ (reference sequence). V was pared by 5 bases and J by 6 bases, with 23 bases between. The CDR3 is made up of 17 amino acids. Study-wide results and limits: The classifier was said to identify cytomegalovirus status with high specificity and sensitivity. Among TCR beta chains, those listed as cytomegalovirus-associated numbered fewer than 200.

The chain couples TRBV7-9 to TRBJ2-1; maybe TRBD2 (5 bases). The origin of this receptor is a man in his forties in good health and CMV-seronegative. The sequenced sample consisted of PBMCs. CDR3 protein: CASSPDGGTSWVNEQFF. CDR3 nucleotide sequence: TGTGCCAGCAGCCCCGACGGAGGAACGTCATGGGTCAATGAGCAGTTCTTC.